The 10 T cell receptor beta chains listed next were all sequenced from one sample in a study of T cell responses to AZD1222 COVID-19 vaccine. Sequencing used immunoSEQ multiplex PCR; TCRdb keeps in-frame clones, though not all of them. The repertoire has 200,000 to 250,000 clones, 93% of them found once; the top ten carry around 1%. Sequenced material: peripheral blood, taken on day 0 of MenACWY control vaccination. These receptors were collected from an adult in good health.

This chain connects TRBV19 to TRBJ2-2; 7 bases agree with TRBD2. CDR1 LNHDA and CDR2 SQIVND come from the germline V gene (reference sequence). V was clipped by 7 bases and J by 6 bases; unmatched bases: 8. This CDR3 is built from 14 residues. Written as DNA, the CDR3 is TGTGCCAGTACCATGGGACTAACATCCGGGGAGCTGTTTTTT. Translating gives CASTMGLTSGELFF.

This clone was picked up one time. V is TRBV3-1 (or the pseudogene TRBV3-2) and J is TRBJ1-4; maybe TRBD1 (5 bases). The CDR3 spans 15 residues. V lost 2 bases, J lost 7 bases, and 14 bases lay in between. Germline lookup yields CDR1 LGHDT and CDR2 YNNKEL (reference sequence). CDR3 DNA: TGTGCCAGCAGCCAACTACAGGTAAAGGGTGAAAAACTGTTTTTT. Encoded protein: CASSQLQVKGEKLFF.

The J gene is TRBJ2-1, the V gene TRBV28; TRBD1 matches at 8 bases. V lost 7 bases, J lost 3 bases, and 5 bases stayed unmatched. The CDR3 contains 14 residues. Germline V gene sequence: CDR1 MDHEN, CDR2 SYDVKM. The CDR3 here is CASNWGQDYNEQFF. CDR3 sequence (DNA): TGTGCCAGCAATTGGGGACAGGACTACAATGAGCAGTTCTTC.

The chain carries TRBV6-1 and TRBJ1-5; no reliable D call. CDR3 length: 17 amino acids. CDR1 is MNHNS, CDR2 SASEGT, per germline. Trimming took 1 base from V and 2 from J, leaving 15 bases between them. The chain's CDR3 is CASSEGVRGYGNQPQHF. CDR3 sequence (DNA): TGTGCCAGCAGTGAAGGTGTCCGAGGGTATGGCAATCAGCCCCAGCATTTT.

The CDR3, as DNA: TGCGCCAGCAGCCAAGATGGCAGGGGTGGCACTGAAGCTTTCTTT. It yields the protein CASSQDGRGGTEAFF. This sequence joins TRBV4-1 and TRBJ1-1; D perhaps matches TRBD1 (6 bases). V was cut by 0 bases and J by 4 bases, with 12 bases left in between. The germline gives CDR1 MGHRA, CDR2 YSYEKL. The CDR3 length is 15 residues.

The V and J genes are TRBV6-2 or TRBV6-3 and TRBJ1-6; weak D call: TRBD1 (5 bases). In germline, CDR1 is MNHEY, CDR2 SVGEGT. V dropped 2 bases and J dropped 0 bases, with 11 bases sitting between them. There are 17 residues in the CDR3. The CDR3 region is CASSYLGGSSYNSPLHF. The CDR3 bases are TGTGCCAGCAGTTACCTCGGGGGGAGCTCCTATAATTCACCCCTCCACTTT.

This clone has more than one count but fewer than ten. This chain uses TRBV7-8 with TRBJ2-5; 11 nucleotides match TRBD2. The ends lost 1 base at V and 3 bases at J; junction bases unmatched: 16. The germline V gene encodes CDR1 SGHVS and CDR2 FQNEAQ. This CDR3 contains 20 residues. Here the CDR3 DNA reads TGTGCCAGCAGCTTAGAGGTAGCGGGGGGGTTTCTGGGGACTGAAGAGACCCAGTACTTC. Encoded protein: CASSLEVAGGFLGTEETQYF. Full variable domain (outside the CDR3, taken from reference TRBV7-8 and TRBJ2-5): GAGVSQSPRYKVAKRGQDVALRCDPISGHVSLFWYQQALGQGPEFLTYFQNEAQLDKSGLPSDRFFAERPEGSVSTLKIQRTQQEDSAVYLCASSLEVAGGFLGTEETQYFGPGTRLLVL.

DNA of the CDR3: TGTGCCAGCAGTTTGGGAGGTCGTGGCTACACCTTC. This sequence encodes CASSLGGRGYTF. V usage is TRBV12-3 or TRBV12-4 and J usage is TRBJ1-2, with D uncertain. The germline V and J ends were trimmed by 3 bases and 7 bases, with 9 bases remaining between them. This CDR3 has 12 amino acids.

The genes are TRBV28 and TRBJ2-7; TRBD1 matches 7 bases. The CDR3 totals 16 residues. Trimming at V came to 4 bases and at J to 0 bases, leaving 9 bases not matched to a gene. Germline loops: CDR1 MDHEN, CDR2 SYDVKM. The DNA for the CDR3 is TGTGCCAGCAGTTCATCGGGACAGCCGAGCTCCTACGAGCAGTACTTC. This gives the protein CASSSSGQPSSYEQYF. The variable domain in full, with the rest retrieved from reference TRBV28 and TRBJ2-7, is DVKVTQSSRYLVKRTGEKVFLECVQDMDHENMFWYRQDPGLGLRLIYFSYDVKMKEKGDIPEGYSVSREKKERFSLILESASTNQTSMYLCASSSSGQPSSYEQYFGPGTRLTVT.

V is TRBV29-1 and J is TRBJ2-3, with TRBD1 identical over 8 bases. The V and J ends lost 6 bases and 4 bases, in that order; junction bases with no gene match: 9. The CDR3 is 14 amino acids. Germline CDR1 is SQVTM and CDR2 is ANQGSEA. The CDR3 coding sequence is TGCAGCGTCCAGGACAGGGTGGAGGCAGATACGCAGTATTTT. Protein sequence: CSVQDRVEADTQYF.